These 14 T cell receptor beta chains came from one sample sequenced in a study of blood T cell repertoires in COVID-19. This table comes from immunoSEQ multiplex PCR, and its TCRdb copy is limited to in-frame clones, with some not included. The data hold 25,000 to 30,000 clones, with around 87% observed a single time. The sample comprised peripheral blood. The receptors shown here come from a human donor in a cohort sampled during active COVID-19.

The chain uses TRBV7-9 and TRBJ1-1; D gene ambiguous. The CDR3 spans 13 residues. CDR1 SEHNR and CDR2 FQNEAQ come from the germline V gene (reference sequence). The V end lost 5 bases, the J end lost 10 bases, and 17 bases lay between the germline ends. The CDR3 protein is CASSDLGTHGAFF. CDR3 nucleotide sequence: TGTGCCAGCAGCGACTTGGGTACCCACGGAGCTTTCTTT.

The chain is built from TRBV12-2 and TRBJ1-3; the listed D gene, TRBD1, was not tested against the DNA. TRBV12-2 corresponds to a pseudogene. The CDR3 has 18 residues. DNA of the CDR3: TGTGCAAGTCGCTTTTTTAGGCGACCGACAGGGACTGGAAACACCATATATTTT. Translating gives CASRFFRRPTGTGNTIYF.

The CDR3 region has the DNA TGTGCCAGCAGCTTAGTAGGTAGCTCTGGAGACGAGCAGTACTTC. Amino acid sequence: CASSLVGSSGDEQYF. This rearrangement joins TRBV7-6 to TRBJ2-7; D is ambiguous. The V gene lost 1 base and the J gene lost 5 bases, with 15 bases spanning the gap. The CDR3 totals 15 residues. The V gene's germline CDR1 is SGHVS and CDR2 FNYEAQ.

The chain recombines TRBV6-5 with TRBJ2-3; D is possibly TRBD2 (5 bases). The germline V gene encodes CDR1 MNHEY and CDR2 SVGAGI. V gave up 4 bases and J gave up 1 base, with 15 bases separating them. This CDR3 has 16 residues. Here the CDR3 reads CASSSRGGPGTDTQYF. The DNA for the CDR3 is TGTGCCAGCAGTTCCCGAGGCGGGCCAGGCACAGATACGCAGTATTTT.

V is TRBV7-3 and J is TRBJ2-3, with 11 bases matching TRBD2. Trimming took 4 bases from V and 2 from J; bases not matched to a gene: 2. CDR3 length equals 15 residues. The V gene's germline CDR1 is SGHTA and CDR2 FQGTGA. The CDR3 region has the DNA TGTGCCAGCAGCTATAGCGGGGGGGCCACAGATACGCAGTATTTT. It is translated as CASSYSGGATDTQYF.

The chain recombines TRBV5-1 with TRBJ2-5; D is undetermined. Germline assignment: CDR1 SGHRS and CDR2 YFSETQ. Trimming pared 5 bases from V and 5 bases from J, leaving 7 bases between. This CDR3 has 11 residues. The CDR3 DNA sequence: TGCGCCAGCAGATCGGAGGAGACCCAGTACTTC. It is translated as CASRSEETQYF.

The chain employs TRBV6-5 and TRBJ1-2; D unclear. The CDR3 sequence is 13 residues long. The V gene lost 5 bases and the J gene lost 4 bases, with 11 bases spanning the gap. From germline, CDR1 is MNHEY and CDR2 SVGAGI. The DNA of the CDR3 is TGTGCCAGCAGTCCCCGCGGGGTCTATGGCTACACCTTC. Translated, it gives CASSPRGVYGYTF.

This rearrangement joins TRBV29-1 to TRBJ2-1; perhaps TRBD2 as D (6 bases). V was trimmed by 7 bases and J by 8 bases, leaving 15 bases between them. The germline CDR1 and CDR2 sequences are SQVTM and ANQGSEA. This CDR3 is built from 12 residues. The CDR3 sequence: CSATLAGYEQFF. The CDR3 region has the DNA TGCAGCGCTACACTAGCAGGCTATGAGCAGTTCTTC.

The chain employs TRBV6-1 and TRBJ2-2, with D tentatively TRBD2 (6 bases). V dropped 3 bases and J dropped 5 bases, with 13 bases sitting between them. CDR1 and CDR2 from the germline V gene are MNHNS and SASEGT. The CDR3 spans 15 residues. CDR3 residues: CASSDGPAGTGELFF. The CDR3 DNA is TGTGCCAGCAGTGACGGGCCTGCGGGAACCGGGGAGCTGTTTTTT.

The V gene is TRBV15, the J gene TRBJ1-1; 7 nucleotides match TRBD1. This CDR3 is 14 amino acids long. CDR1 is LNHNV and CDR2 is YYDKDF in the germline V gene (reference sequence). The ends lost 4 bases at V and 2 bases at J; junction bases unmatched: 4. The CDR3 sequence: CATSTGQTNTEAFF. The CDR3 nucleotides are TGTGCCACCAGCACGGGACAGACAAACACTGAAGCTTTCTTT.

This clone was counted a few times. In DNA form, the CDR3 reads TGTGCCTGGAAGCCGGGACTCAGCACAGATACGCAGTATTTT. Protein sequence: CAWKPGLSTDTQYF. The V call is TRBV30, the J call TRBJ2-3; weak D call: TRBD2 (6 bases). Trimming shortened V by 4 bases and J by 0 bases, and 11 bases separated the two germline ends. The CDR3 is 14 residues long. Per the germline V gene, CDR1 is GTSNPN and CDR2 is SVGIG (reference sequence).

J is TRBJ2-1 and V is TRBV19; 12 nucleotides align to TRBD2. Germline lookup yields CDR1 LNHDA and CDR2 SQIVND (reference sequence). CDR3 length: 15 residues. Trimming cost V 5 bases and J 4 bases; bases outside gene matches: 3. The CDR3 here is CASSLGTSGYNEQFF. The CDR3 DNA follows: TGTGCCAGTAGTCTCGGGACTAGCGGGTACAATGAGCAGTTCTTC.

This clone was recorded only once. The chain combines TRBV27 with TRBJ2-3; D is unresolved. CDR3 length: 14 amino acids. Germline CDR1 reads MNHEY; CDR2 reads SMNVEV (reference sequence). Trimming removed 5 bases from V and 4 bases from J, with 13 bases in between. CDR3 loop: CASSPRSWPDTQYF. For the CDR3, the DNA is TGTGCCAGCAGTCCCAGATCCTGGCCAGATACGCAGTATTTT.

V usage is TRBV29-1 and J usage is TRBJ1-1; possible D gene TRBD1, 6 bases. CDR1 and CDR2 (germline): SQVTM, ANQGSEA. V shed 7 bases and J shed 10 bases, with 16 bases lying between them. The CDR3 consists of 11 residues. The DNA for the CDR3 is TGCAGCGCCGCGAATGGACAGTCAGCTTTCTTT. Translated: CSAANGQSAFF.